This TCR beta chain was identified during a study of cytomegalovirus exposure and HLA in healthy donors. Concerning this clone itself: The target antigen is unknown.

Per germline, CDR1 SGHTA and CDR2 FQGNSA. The CDR3 contains 15 residues. V was cut by 1 base and J by 6 bases, with 14 bases left in between. Primers: 60 Vbeta forward and 13 Jbeta reverse. Profiled with immunoSEQ multiplex PCR; TCRdb holds only in-frame clones, not every one. The listing records some 120,000 clones. Study-level results: Immune exposure data for these donors was limited to CMV serostatus.

What was sequenced was PBMCs. The V and J genes are TRBV7-2 and TRBJ2-3; D remains ambiguous. This TCR was recovered from a man aged 35-49 years in good health and CMV-seronegative. The CDR3 loop reads CASSLVVPPRDTQYF. CDR3 coding DNA: TGTGCCAGCAGCTTAGTGGTTCCCCCCCGGGATACGCAGTATTTT.